These T cell receptor beta chains were read from a single sample in a study of T cell repertoires in cytomegalovirus infection. Their target antigens are unknown. Each CDR3 protein gets one entry after TCRdb re-called the reads with MiXCR. The sample has more than 250,000 distinct CDR3 sequences, approximately 25% seen once. Material: cultured PBMCs, obtained from culture after CMV antigen stimulation. These receptors originate from a human donor in good health (CMV status not recorded). Some clones in this sample may be carry-over from other donors' samples. CDR3s include the opening cysteine and the closing phenylalanine or tryptophan. Each record gives: D gene, J gene, V gene, clone size, CDR3 protein, CDR3 DNA. The D gene is left open where the match is weak. Clone size is given for some rows only: seen once, a few or many times, or a class if the clone is expanded.

d_gene: TRBD1
j_gene: TRBJ1-1
v_gene: TRBV12-3/TRBV12-4
abundance: NA
CDR3aa: CASSINQGGNTEAFF
CDR3nt: TGTGCCAGCAGTATAAACCAGGGGGGGAACACTGAAGCTTTCTTT

d_gene: TRBD2
j_gene: TRBJ2-7
v_gene: TRBV7-2
abundance: many
CDR3aa: CASSRLAGGHEQYF
CDR3nt: TGTGCCAGCAGTAGACTAGCGGGAGGCCACGAGCAGTACTTC

d_gene: NA
j_gene: TRBJ1-1
v_gene: TRBV7-2
abundance: few
CDR3aa: CASSWPMEGTEAFF
CDR3nt: TGTGCCAGCAGCTGGCCCATGGAAGGCACTGAAGCTTTCTTT

d_gene: TRBD2
j_gene: TRBJ2-3
v_gene: TRBV18
abundance: few
CDR3aa: CASSPPSGGPTDTQYF
CDR3nt: TGTGCCAGCTCACCACCGTCGGGAGGGCCGACAGATACGCAGTATTTT

d_gene: NA
j_gene: TRBJ2-7
v_gene: TRBV6-2/TRBV6-3
abundance: NA
CDR3aa: CASRDTSYEQYF
CDR3nt: TGTGCCAGCAGGGACACCTCCTACGAGCAGTACTTC

d_gene: NA
j_gene: TRBJ2-4
v_gene: TRBV6-2/TRBV6-3
abundance: many
CDR3aa: CASSYGDTRGYIQYF
CDR3nt: TGTGCCAGCAGTTATGGGGACACAAGGGGGTACATTCAGTACTTC

d_gene: TRBD2
j_gene: TRBJ2-3
v_gene: TRBV7-2
abundance: NA
CDR3aa: CASSLVVAGGGNTQYF
CDR3nt: TGTGCCAGCAGCTTAGTGGTCGCGGGAGGGGGGAATACGCAGTATTTT

d_gene: TRBD1
j_gene: TRBJ1-2
v_gene: TRBV7-2
abundance: many
CDR3aa: CASSSGQGDSGYTF
CDR3nt: TGTGCCAGCAGCTCCGGACAGGGAGACTCTGGCTACACCTTC

d_gene: NA
j_gene: TRBJ2-5
v_gene: TRBV6-5
abundance: NA
CDR3aa: CASTKGGQFQETQYF
CDR3nt: TGTGCCAGCACCAAGGGGGGGCAGTTCCAAGAGACCCAGTACTTC

d_gene: TRBD2
j_gene: TRBJ2-1
v_gene: TRBV7-2
abundance: few
CDR3aa: CASSFPLAGYNEQFF
CDR3nt: TGTGCCAGCAGCTTCCCGTTAGCGGGATACAATGAGCAGTTCTTC

d_gene: TRBD2
j_gene: TRBJ2-3
v_gene: TRBV20-1
abundance: few
CDR3aa: CSAGTSMGTDTQYF
CDR3nt: TGCAGTGCTGGGACTAGCATGGGCACAGATACGCAGTATTTT

d_gene: NA
j_gene: TRBJ2-1
v_gene: TRBV20-1
abundance: NA
CDR3aa: CSARGLNEQFF
CDR3nt: TGCAGTGCTAGAGGCCTCAATGAGCAGTTCTTC

d_gene: NA
j_gene: TRBJ2-6
v_gene: TRBV6-1
abundance: few
CDR3aa: CASSDLGTGANVLTF
CDR3nt: TGTGCCAGCAGTGACCTTGGGACTGGGGCCAACGTCCTGACTTTC

d_gene: TRBD1
j_gene: TRBJ1-2
v_gene: TRBV11-2
abundance: few
CDR3aa: CASSTRQGFYGYTF
CDR3nt: TGTGCCAGCAGCACCCGACAGGGATTCTATGGCTACACCTTC

d_gene: NA
j_gene: TRBJ2-7
v_gene: TRBV6-5
abundance: NA
CDR3aa: CASSLRQGGHEQYF
CDR3nt: TGTGCCAGCAGTTTGAGACAGGGAGGTCACGAGCAGTACTTC

d_gene: TRBD2
j_gene: TRBJ2-1
v_gene: TRBV24-1
abundance: many
CDR3aa: CATRGKASGYNEQFF
CDR3nt: TGTGCCACCAGGGGGAAGGCTAGCGGATACAATGAGCAGTTCTTC

d_gene: TRBD1
j_gene: TRBJ1-1
v_gene: TRBV12-3/TRBV12-4
abundance: NA
CDR3aa: CASSLRPGRGPTEAFF
CDR3nt: TGTGCCAGCAGTTTACGGCCAGGCAGGGGGCCAACTGAAGCTTTCTTT

d_gene: NA
j_gene: TRBJ1-3
v_gene: TRBV25-1
abundance: few
CDR3aa: CASSPRWSRERGRSGNTIYF
CDR3nt: TGTGCCAGCAGTCCCCGATGGAGCAGGGAGAGAGGGCGGTCTGGAAACACCATATATTTT

d_gene: TRBD1
j_gene: TRBJ1-1
v_gene: TRBV7-2
abundance: many
CDR3aa: CASSKPGQGYEAFF
CDR3nt: TGTGCCAGCAGCAAGCCGGGACAGGGGTACGAAGCTTTCTTT

d_gene: NA
j_gene: TRBJ2-5
v_gene: TRBV11-2
abundance: NA
CDR3aa: CASSSPMGGRKQETQYF
CDR3nt: TGTGCCAGCAGCTCACCGATGGGGGGACGGAAACAAGAGACCCAGTACTTC

d_gene: TRBD2
j_gene: TRBJ2-1
v_gene: TRBV7-3
abundance: many
CDR3aa: CASSYVAGAQVNEQFF
CDR3nt: TGTGCCAGCAGCTACGTAGCGGGAGCCCAGGTCAATGAGCAGTTCTTC

d_gene: NA
j_gene: TRBJ2-7
v_gene: TRBV19
abundance: NA
CDR3aa: CASKANIAGGGSYEQYF
CDR3nt: TGTGCCAGTAAAGCGAATATAGCCGGAGGGGGTTCCTACGAGCAGTACTTC

d_gene: NA
j_gene: TRBJ1-2
v_gene: TRBV5-6
abundance: NA
CDR3aa: CASSLDVLSNYGYTF
CDR3nt: TGTGCCAGCAGCTTGGACGTGCTCTCTAACTATGGCTACACCTTC

d_gene: NA
j_gene: TRBJ1-1
v_gene: TRBV29-1
abundance: NA
CDR3aa: CSVENGVRTEAFF
CDR3nt: TGCAGCGTTGAAAATGGGGTTCGCACTGAAGCTTTCTTT

d_gene: NA
j_gene: TRBJ2-7
v_gene: TRBV28
abundance: NA
CDR3aa: CASRGLGFPYEQYF
CDR3nt: TGTGCCAGCCGAGGGCTAGGGTTCCCCTACGAGCAGTACTTC

d_gene: TRBD2
j_gene: TRBJ2-3
v_gene: TRBV9
abundance: few
CDR3aa: CASSELAGTDTQYF
CDR3nt: TGTGCCAGCAGCGAACTAGCGGGCACAGATACGCAGTATTTT

d_gene: NA
j_gene: TRBJ2-3
v_gene: TRBV9
abundance: NA
CDR3aa: CASTVGLYTDTQYF
CDR3nt: TGTGCCAGCACCGTAGGTCTGTACACAGATACGCAGTATTTT

d_gene: TRBD2
j_gene: TRBJ2-1
v_gene: TRBV6-5
abundance: few
CDR3aa: CASSYSSGTSGEQFF
CDR3nt: TGTGCCAGCAGTTACAGCTCCGGGACTAGCGGGGAGCAGTTCTTC

d_gene: NA
j_gene: TRBJ1-1
v_gene: TRBV28
abundance: few
CDR3aa: CASTFGGPVGEAFF
CDR3nt: TGTGCCAGCACCTTCGGAGGCCCGGTCGGTGAAGCTTTCTTT

d_gene: TRBD2
j_gene: TRBJ2-2
v_gene: TRBV11-2
abundance: NA
CDR3aa: CASSLDRLAGTGELFF
CDR3nt: TGTGCCAGCAGCTTAGATCGCCTAGCGGGCACCGGGGAGCTGTTTTTT

d_gene: TRBD2
j_gene: TRBJ2-1
v_gene: TRBV6-5
abundance: NA
CDR3aa: CASSTSGLAGAGEQFF
CDR3nt: TGTGCCAGCAGTACATCGGGACTAGCGGGAGCGGGTGAGCAGTTCTTC

d_gene: TRBD1
j_gene: TRBJ1-6
v_gene: TRBV6-5
abundance: NA
CDR3aa: CASSYGTDNSPLHF
CDR3nt: TGTGCCAGCAGTTACGGGACAGATAATTCACCCCTCCACTTT

d_gene: NA
j_gene: TRBJ2-7
v_gene: TRBV7-2
abundance: many
CDR3aa: CASSPNGLTFYEQYF
CDR3nt: TGTGCCAGCAGCCCTAATGGACTAACTTTCTACGAGCAGTACTTC

d_gene: TRBD2
j_gene: TRBJ2-2
v_gene: TRBV19
abundance: few
CDR3aa: CASSMGREPGELFF
CDR3nt: TGTGCCAGTAGTATGGGGCGGGAGCCCGGGGAGCTGTTTTTT

d_gene: NA
j_gene: TRBJ1-4
v_gene: TRBV14
abundance: NA
CDR3aa: CASSRLGGPEKLFF
CDR3nt: TGTGCCAGCAGCCGCTTGGGGGGGCCTGAAAAACTGTTTTTT

d_gene: NA
j_gene: TRBJ2-7
v_gene: TRBV5-5
abundance: NA
CDR3aa: CASSLGQGFDEQYF
CDR3nt: TGTGCCAGCAGCTTGGGCCAGGGGTTCGACGAGCAGTACTTC

d_gene: TRBD2
j_gene: TRBJ2-1
v_gene: TRBV7-2
abundance: NA
CDR3aa: CASSYTSGVYNEQFF
CDR3nt: TGTGCCAGCAGCTATACTAGCGGAGTCTACAATGAGCAGTTCTTC

d_gene: NA
j_gene: TRBJ2-5
v_gene: TRBV7-6
abundance: few
CDR3aa: CASSLALQSPETQYF
CDR3nt: TGTGCCAGCAGCTTAGCGTTGCAGTCCCCAGAGACCCAGTACTTC

d_gene: NA
j_gene: TRBJ2-1
v_gene: TRBV14
abundance: few
CDR3aa: CASSHPTRFNEQFF
CDR3nt: TGTGCCAGCAGCCACCCAACTAGATTCAATGAGCAGTTCTTC

d_gene: NA
j_gene: TRBJ2-1
v_gene: TRBV5-5
abundance: NA
CDR3aa: CASSLLQVDNEQFF
CDR3nt: TGTGCCAGCAGCTTGCTCCAGGTTGACAATGAGCAGTTCTTC

d_gene: NA
j_gene: TRBJ2-2
v_gene: TRBV2
abundance: few
CDR3aa: CASSEARRGELFF
CDR3nt: TGTGCCAGCAGTGAAGCGCGCAGGGGCGAGCTGTTTTTT

d_gene: TRBD1
j_gene: TRBJ2-1
v_gene: TRBV7-2
abundance: many
CDR3aa: CASSLRQGFNEQFF
CDR3nt: TGTGCCAGCAGCTTACGACAGGGTTTCAATGAGCAGTTCTTC

d_gene: NA
j_gene: TRBJ2-7
v_gene: TRBV12-3/TRBV12-4
abundance: many
CDR3aa: CASSSHRQASYEQYF
CDR3nt: TGTGCCAGCAGTTCCCATCGCCAGGCCTCCTACGAGCAGTACTTC

d_gene: NA
j_gene: TRBJ1-1
v_gene: TRBV6-1
abundance: NA
CDR3aa: CASSEYGDLNTEAFF
CDR3nt: TGTGCCAGCAGTGAATATGGGGACTTGAACACTGAAGCTTTCTTT

d_gene: TRBD1
j_gene: TRBJ2-7
v_gene: TRBV9
abundance: few
CDR3aa: CASSVGLEGATYEQYF
CDR3nt: TGTGCCAGCAGCGTAGGTCTTGAGGGGGCCACCTACGAGCAGTACTTC

d_gene: NA
j_gene: TRBJ2-2
v_gene: TRBV7-3
abundance: NA
CDR3aa: CASSLNSGTPLGVLFF
CDR3nt: TGTGCCAGCAGCTTAAACTCCGGCACCCCTTTGGGGGTGCTGTTTTTT

d_gene: NA
j_gene: TRBJ2-7
v_gene: TRBV7-9
abundance: few
CDR3aa: CASSLGTVTYEQYF
CDR3nt: TGTGCCAGCAGCTTAGGGACAGTAACCTACGAGCAGTACTTC

d_gene: NA
j_gene: TRBJ2-7
v_gene: TRBV10-3
abundance: few
CDR3aa: CAISSDSEVYEQYF
CDR3nt: TGTGCCATCAGCTCAGATTCGGAGGTCTACGAGCAGTACTTC

d_gene: NA
j_gene: TRBJ1-4
v_gene: TRBV19
abundance: few
CDR3aa: CASSPWTGQMVEKLFF
CDR3nt: TGTGCCAGTAGTCCATGGACCGGGCAGATGGTCGAAAAACTGTTTTTT

d_gene: TRBD1
j_gene: TRBJ1-5
v_gene: TRBV7-2
abundance: many
CDR3aa: CASSRDSDQPQHF
CDR3nt: TGTGCCAGCAGCCGGGACAGTGATCAGCCCCAGCATTTT

d_gene: NA
j_gene: TRBJ2-5
v_gene: TRBV6-6
abundance: few
CDR3aa: CTCLQGTQETQYF
CDR3nt: TGTACCTGTCTCCAGGGGACACAAGAGACCCAGTACTTC

d_gene: NA
j_gene: TRBJ1-1
v_gene: TRBV11-2
abundance: few
CDR3aa: CASSTGQGIRDFF
CDR3nt: TGTGCCAGCAGCACGGGCCAGGGGATTCGGGATTTCTTT

d_gene: NA
j_gene: TRBJ1-1
v_gene: TRBV12-3/TRBV12-4
abundance: few
CDR3aa: CASSQGQILTEAFF
CDR3nt: TGTGCCAGCAGCCAAGGACAGATTTTGACTGAAGCTTTCTTT

d_gene: NA
j_gene: TRBJ1-1
v_gene: TRBV5-1
abundance: few
CDR3aa: CASSHQSSKNTEAFF
CDR3nt: TGCGCCAGCAGCCACCAATCGAGCAAGAACACTGAAGCTTTCTTT

d_gene: TRBD2
j_gene: TRBJ2-1
v_gene: TRBV20-1
abundance: NA
CDR3aa: CSAISGTSGRYYNEQFF
CDR3nt: TGCAGTGCTATCAGCGGGACTAGCGGGAGGTACTACAATGAGCAGTTCTTC

d_gene: NA
j_gene: TRBJ1-2
v_gene: TRBV18
abundance: many
CDR3aa: CASSPRTTIGIDYGYTF
CDR3nt: TGTGCCAGCTCACCAAGGACCACGATAGGAATAGACTATGGCTACACCTTC

d_gene: NA
j_gene: TRBJ2-2
v_gene: TRBV25-1
abundance: NA
CDR3aa: CASRGTPGYTGELFF
CDR3nt: TGTGCCAGCCGAGGGACCCCGGGGTACACCGGGGAGCTGTTTTTT

d_gene: NA
j_gene: TRBJ1-2
v_gene: TRBV19
abundance: NA
CDR3aa: CASSMGEVNYGYTF
CDR3nt: TGTGCCAGTAGCATGGGGGAGGTAAACTATGGCTACACCTTC

d_gene: TRBD2
j_gene: TRBJ2-4
v_gene: TRBV7-8
abundance: many
CDR3aa: CASSPTGTRRDVQYF
CDR3nt: TGTGCCAGCAGCCCGACCGGGACTAGGCGAGACGTTCAGTACTTC

d_gene: TRBD2
j_gene: TRBJ2-6
v_gene: TRBV19
abundance: NA
CDR3aa: CASRLAGISGANVLTF
CDR3nt: TGTGCCAGTAGACTAGCGGGAATCTCTGGGGCCAACGTCCTGACTTTC